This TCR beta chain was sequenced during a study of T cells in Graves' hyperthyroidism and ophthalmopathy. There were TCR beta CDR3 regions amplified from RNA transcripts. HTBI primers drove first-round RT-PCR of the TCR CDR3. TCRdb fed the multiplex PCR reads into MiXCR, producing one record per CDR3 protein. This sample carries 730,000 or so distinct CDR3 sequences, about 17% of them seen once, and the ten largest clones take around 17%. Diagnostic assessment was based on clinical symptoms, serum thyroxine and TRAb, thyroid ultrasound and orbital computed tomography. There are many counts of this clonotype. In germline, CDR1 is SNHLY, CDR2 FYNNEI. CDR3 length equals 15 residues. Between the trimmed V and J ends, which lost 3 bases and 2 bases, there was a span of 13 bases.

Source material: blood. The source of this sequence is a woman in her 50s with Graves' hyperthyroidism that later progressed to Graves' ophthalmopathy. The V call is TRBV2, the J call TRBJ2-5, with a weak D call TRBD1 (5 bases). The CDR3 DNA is TGTGCCAGCAGTGACTGGGATGGGGCACAAGAGACCCAGTACTTC. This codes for CASSDWDGAQETQYF.